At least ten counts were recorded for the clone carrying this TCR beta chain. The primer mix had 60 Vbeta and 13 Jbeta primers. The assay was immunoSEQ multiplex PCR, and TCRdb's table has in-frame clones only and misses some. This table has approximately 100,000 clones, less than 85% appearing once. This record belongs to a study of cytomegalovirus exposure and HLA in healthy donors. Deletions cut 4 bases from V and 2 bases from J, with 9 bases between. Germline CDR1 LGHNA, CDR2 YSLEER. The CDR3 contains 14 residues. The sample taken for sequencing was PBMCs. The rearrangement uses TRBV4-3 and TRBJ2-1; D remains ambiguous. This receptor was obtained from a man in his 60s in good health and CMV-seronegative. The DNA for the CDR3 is TGCGCCAGCAGCCGAGAGCTAGCCTACAATGAGCAGTTCTTC. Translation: CASSRELAYNEQFF.